Following are 18 T cell receptor beta chains from one sample sequenced in a study of molecular identifiers for immune sequencing clone quantification. TCRdb redid the calling of the PCR reads with MiXCR, one entry per CDR3 protein. The sample comprises nearly 650,000 distinct CDR3 sequences, roughly 25% of which are singletons, and approximately 0.75% rests with the top ten. Sequenced input: naive CD8+ T cells from blood, with Jurkat cell RNA spiked in. The subset denotes: FACS-sorted CD8+CD4-CCR7+CD45RA+ naive T cells. These receptors were taken from a human donor in good health. Some libraries in this study had Jurkat cell RNA spiked in.

This clonotype was seen a handful of times. V usage is TRBV7-9 and J usage is TRBJ1-2, with TRBD1 matching 7 bases. The J segment lost 0 bases and the V segment lost 0 bases, leaving 4 bases of the junction unmatched. CDR1 SEHNR and CDR2 FQNEAQ come from the germline V gene (reference sequence). This CDR3 has 16 residues. The CDR3 DNA is TGTGCCAGCAGCTTAGCCCGGGACAGCGCTAACTATGGCTACACCTTC. It yields the protein CASSLARDSANYGYTF.

Comments on this clonotype: This may come from a read error, since a much larger clone is one base off. The rearrangement uses TRBV2 and TRBJ1-2; no clear D. This CDR3 region has 15 residues. Germline CDR1 reads SNHLY; CDR2 reads FYNNEI. V dropped 3 bases and J dropped 1 base, with 12 bases sitting between them. The CDR3: CASSDAVGFNYGYTF. The CDR3 region has the DNA TGTGCCAGCAGTGATGCTGTAGGGTTTAACTATGGCTACACCTTC.

In this sample, this clonotype turned up a few times. At one end the junction does not follow the germline gene, possibly because of a read error. This chain links TRBV4-1 with TRBJ2-7; 7 bases agree with TRBD1. The CDR3 is made up of 14 amino acids. Germline CDR1 is MGHRA and CDR2 is YSYEKL. The CDR3 spells CASSPGQDSYEQYF. The CDR3 DNA is TGCGCCAGTAGCCCCGGACAGGATTCCTACGAGCAGTACTTC.

This clonotype appeared a few times. The chain combines TRBV6-2 or TRBV6-3 with TRBJ2-3; 8 nucleotides match TRBD2. Unmatched junction bases numbered 9, after V lost 0 bases and J lost 4 bases. Per the germline V gene, CDR1 is MNHEY and CDR2 is SVGEGT. There are 17 residues in the CDR3. The CDR3 nucleotides read TGTGCCAGCAGTTACTCGCCATGGGCGGGAGGTGCAGATACGCAGTATTTT. Protein: CASSYSPWAGGADTQYF.

In this sample, this clonotype turned up many times. The chain joins TRBV27 to TRBJ2-7; maybe TRBD1 (8 bases). V shed 6 bases and J shed 7 bases, with 19 bases lying between them. CDR3 size: 14 residues. The germline gives CDR1 MNHEY, CDR2 SMNVEV (reference sequence). CDR3 sequence: CASSLQGGTGEQYF. CDR3 DNA sequence: TGTGCCAGCAGCCTACAGGGGGGGACAGGAGAGCAGTACTTC.

There are many counts of this clonotype. The CDR3 protein is CASSRGQGWYEQYF. DNA of the CDR3: TGTGCCAGCAGCCGTGGACAGGGGTGGTACGAGCAGTACTTC. The chain recombines TRBV5-6 with TRBJ2-7; 9 nucleotides line up with TRBD1. The germline gives CDR1 SGHDT, CDR2 YYEEEE. V trimming: 4 bases; J trimming: 4 bases; junction bases outside the gene matches: 6. There are 14 residues in the CDR3.

This clonotype was observed a handful of times. V usage is TRBV28 and J usage is TRBJ1-2; tentatively, D is TRBD1 (5 bases). Germline assignment: CDR1 MDHEN and CDR2 SYDVKM. Trimming shortened V by 5 bases and J by 7 bases, and 17 bases separated the two germline ends. The CDR3 contains 14 residues. CDR3 nucleotide sequence: TGTGCCAGCAGTCGACAACCAGGGATTCTTGGCTACACCTTC. This gives the protein CASSRQPGILGYTF.

This clonotype has more than one count but fewer than ten. The CDR3 here is CASSFFHTANTGELFF. CDR3 in DNA: TGTGCCAGCAGCTTTTTTCACACAGCGAACACCGGGGAGCTGTTTTTT. The rearrangement links TRBV7-6 to TRBJ2-2, with D unresolved. V was shortened by 3 bases and J by 0 bases, with 11 bases between the two germline ends. The germline V gene encodes CDR1 SGHVS and CDR2 FNYEAQ. CDR3 size: 16 residues. The entire variable domain, with the rest obtained from reference TRBV7-6 and TRBJ2-2, is as follows: GAGVSQSPRYKVTKRGQDVALRCDPISGHVSLYWYRQALGQGPEFLTYFNYEAQQDKSGLPNDRFSAERPEGSISTLTIQRTEQRDSAMYRCASSFFHTANTGELFFGEGSRLTVL.

This clonotype has only a few counts. The V call is TRBV13, the J call TRBJ2-5; TRBD2 aligns across 12 bases. CDR3 length: 18 residues. V lost 5 bases and J lost 0; bases outside the gene matches: 10. Germline V lookup: CDR1 PRHDT, CDR2 FYEKMQ (reference sequence). The CDR3 reads CASSHRTSGVIYQETQYF. CDR3 bases: TGTGCCAGCAGCCACCGGACTAGCGGGGTTATATACCAAGAGACCCAGTACTTC.

As concerns this clonotype: This may be a read error: a much more frequent sequence differs by one nucleotide. V and J are TRBV4-1 and TRBJ2-7; no clear D. CDR3 size: 15 residues. V was trimmed by 0 bases and J by 7 bases, leaving 16 bases between them. CDR1 is MGHRA, CDR2 YSYEKL, per germline. Here the CDR3 DNA reads TGCGCCAGCAGCCAAGATCCGCTAGTGGGGTATGAGCAGTACTTC. Protein product: CASSQDPLVGYEQYF.

This clonotype was picked up a small number of times. The CDR3 sequence is CASRRTSGRITDTQYF. CDR3 nucleotide sequence: TGTGCCAGCAGAAGGACTAGCGGGAGGATCACAGATACGCAGTATTTT. This chain uses TRBV6-2 or TRBV6-3 with TRBJ2-3; 14 nucleotides align to TRBD2. The J segment lost 2 bases and the V segment lost 6 bases, leaving 4 bases of the junction unmatched. The CDR3 has 16 residues. CDR1 is MNHEY and CDR2 is SVGEGT in the germline V gene.

This clonotype was found many times. This sequence joins TRBV7-6 and TRBJ2-7; the D call may be TRBD1 or TRBD2 (5 bases each). The germline V gene encodes CDR1 SGHVS and CDR2 FNYEAQ. The ends were cut back, 1 base at V and 6 bases at J, with 13 bases in the middle. CDR3 length: 14 amino acids. CDR3 residues: CASSLEKAGGEQYF. The CDR3 DNA reads as TGTGCCAGCAGCTTAGAAAAGGCTGGGGGCGAGCAGTACTTC.

V is TRBV5-1 and J is TRBJ1-4, with D possibly being TRBD1 (6 bases). V was cut by 0 bases and J by 8 bases, with 11 bases left in between. This CDR3 comprises 14 residues. Per germline, CDR1 SGHRS and CDR2 YFSETQ. The CDR3 sequence: CASSLEQGPEKLFF. The CDR3 DNA sequence: TGCGCCAGCAGCTTGGAACAGGGTCCGGAAAAACTGTTTTTT.

J is TRBJ1-1 and V is TRBV4-1; TRBD1 matches 8 bases. The CDR3 has 15 residues. The V gene's germline CDR1 is MGHRA and CDR2 YSYEKL. V gave up 3 bases and J gave up 4 bases; unmatched junction bases: 7. Written as DNA, the CDR3 is TGCGCCAGCAGCCAGTGGGACAGGTCCAGCACTGAAGCTTTCTTT. Translating gives CASSQWDRSSTEAFF.

This clonotype was seen a handful of times. The chain links TRBV11-2 to TRBJ2-7; D may correspond to TRBD1 or TRBD2 (5 bases each). Germline V gene lookup returns CDR1 SGHAT and CDR2 FQNNGV. This CDR3 region has 15 residues. The V end was cut by 5 bases, the J end by 5 bases, with 19 bases between. CDR3 coding DNA: TGTGCCAGCAGCCCCCCGGGGCCCATCCTACACGAGCAGTACTTC. This codes for CASSPPGPILHEQYF.

The rearrangement joins TRBV20-1 to TRBJ1-5; D gene unclear. V shed 0 bases and J shed 6 bases, with 6 bases lying between them. Germline loops: CDR1 DFQATT, CDR2 SNEGSKA (reference sequence). This CDR3 spans 12 amino acids. CDR3 residues: CSARDFFQPQHF. The CDR3 bases are TGCAGTGCTAGAGATTTCTTTCAGCCCCAGCATTTT.

A few counts support this clonotype. This sequence joins TRBV12-3 or TRBV12-4 and TRBJ2-3; TRBD2 matches 11 bases. V shed 2 bases and J 1 base; nucleotides not matched to a gene: 8. This CDR3 has 18 residues. CDR3 sequence (DNA): TGTGCCAGCAGTTTATTTATAGCGGGGGGGCCGGGCACAGATACGCAGTATTTT. Amino acid sequence: CASSLFIAGGPGTDTQYF.

This clonotype was recorded a few times. V and J are TRBV19 and TRBJ2-7; D gene unclear. CDR1 and CDR2 from the germline V gene are LNHDA and SQIVND (reference sequence). The CDR3 has 14 residues. The V end was cut by 6 bases, the J end by 0 bases, with 12 bases between. CDR3 sequence reads: CASRPGRSSYEQYF. Here the CDR3 DNA reads TGTGCCAGTAGACCAGGACGGAGCTCCTACGAGCAGTACTTC.